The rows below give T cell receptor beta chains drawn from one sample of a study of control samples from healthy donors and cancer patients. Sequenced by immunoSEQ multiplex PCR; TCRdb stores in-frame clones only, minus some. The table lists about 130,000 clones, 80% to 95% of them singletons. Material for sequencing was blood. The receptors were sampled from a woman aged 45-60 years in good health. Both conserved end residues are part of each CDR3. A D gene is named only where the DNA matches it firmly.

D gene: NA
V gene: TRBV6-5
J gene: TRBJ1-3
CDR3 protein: CASSPTGSGNTIYF
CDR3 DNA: TGTGCCAGCAGCCCGACAGGCTCTGGAAACACCATATATTTT

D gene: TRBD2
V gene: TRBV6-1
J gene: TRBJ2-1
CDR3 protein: CASSEGGGQHNEQFF
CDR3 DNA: TGTGCCAGCAGTGAAGGGGGGGGTCAACACAATGAGCAGTTCTTC

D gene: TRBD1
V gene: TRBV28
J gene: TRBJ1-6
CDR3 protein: CASQGAGNSPLHF
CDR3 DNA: TGTGCCAGTCAGGGGGCGGGAAATTCACCCCTCCACTTT

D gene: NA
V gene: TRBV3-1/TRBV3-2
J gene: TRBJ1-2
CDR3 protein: CASSLTGKYGYTF
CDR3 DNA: TGTGCCAGCAGCCTTACCGGCAAGTATGGCTACACCTTC

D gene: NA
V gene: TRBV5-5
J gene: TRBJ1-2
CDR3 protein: CASRMDSSNYGYTF
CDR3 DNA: TGTGCCAGCAGGATGGACAGTTCTAACTATGGCTACACCTTC

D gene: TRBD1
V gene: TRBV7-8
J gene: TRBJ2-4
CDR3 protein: CASSLEAGGKNIQYF
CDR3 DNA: TGTGCCAGCAGCTTAGAGGCAGGGGGAAAAAACATTCAGTACTTC

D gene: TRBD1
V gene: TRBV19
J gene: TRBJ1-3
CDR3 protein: CASSPQGAAGNTIYF
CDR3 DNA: TGTGCCAGTAGTCCGCAGGGGGCTGCTGGAAACACCATATATTTT

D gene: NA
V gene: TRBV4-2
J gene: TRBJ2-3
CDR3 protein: CASSQVGAMLDTQYF
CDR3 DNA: TGTGCCAGCAGCCAAGTTGGGGCGATGTTAGATACGCAGTATTTT

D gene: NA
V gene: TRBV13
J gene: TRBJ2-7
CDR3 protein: CASSSWLGLRGEQYF
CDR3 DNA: TGTGCCAGCAGCTCTTGGTTGGGACTGAGGGGCGAGCAGTACTTC

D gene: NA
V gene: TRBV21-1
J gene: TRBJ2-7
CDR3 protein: CASSSSGGHSYEQYF
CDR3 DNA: TGTGCCAGCTCATCTAGCGGGGGGCACTCCTACGAGCAGTACTTC

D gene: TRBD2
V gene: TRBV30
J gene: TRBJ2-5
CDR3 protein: CAWSVGLAGAETQYF
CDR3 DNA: TGTGCCTGGAGTGTAGGACTAGCGGGAGCAGAGACCCAGTACTTC

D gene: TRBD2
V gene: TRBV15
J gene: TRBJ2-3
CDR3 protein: CATSGLAGRTDTQYF
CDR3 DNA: TGTGCCACCAGCGGATTAGCGGGGCGCACAGATACGCAGTATTTT

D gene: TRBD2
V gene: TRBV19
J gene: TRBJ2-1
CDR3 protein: CASSLLAGAREQFF
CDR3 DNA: TGTGCCAGTAGCCTACTAGCGGGAGCACGAGAGCAGTTCTTC

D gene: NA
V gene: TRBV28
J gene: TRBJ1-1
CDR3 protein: CATGRVSTEAFF
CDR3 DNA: TGTGCCACCGGGAGGGTGAGCACTGAAGCTTTCTTT

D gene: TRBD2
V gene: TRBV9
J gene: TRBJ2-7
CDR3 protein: CASSVGLAGSGEQYF
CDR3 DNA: TGTGCCAGCAGCGTAGGACTAGCGGGGTCGGGCGAGCAGTACTTC

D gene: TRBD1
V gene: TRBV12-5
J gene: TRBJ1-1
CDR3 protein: CASDLTGDTEAFF
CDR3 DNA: TGTGCTAGTGATTTAACAGGGGACACTGAAGCTTTCTTT